The T cell receptor (beta chain) described here comes from a study of Ad26.COV2.S vaccination and SARS-CoV-2 variants. Across the study: Donor was in the COV1001 Ad26.COV2.S trial arm.

Germline V gives CDR1 MNHEY, CDR2 SVGAGI. V shed 6 bases and J 7 bases; nucleotides not matched to a gene: 6. This CDR3 is 14 amino acids long. TCRdb's copy holds only in-frame clones and misses some; the assay was immunoSEQ multiplex PCR. Here the sample spans 440,000 or so clones, approximately 92% being singletons. Points from the study as a whole: Non-spike TCR breadth did not differ much between vaccine and placebo recipients.

As for this clone: Antigen specificity is unknown. The sample holds other DNA sequences that translate to the same CDR3.

Noted treatment: around 19 received Ad26.COV2.S at low or high dose, single or two shots; 5 received placebo; per-sample allocation not given. Sampling took place 63 days after the first vaccine or placebo injection. The chain employs TRBV6-5 and TRBJ1-6; 7 bases agree with TRBD1. This clonotype was obtained from a person aged 18 to 59 who received the Ad26.COV2.S COVID-19 vaccine or a placebo. The sample here was peripheral blood, taken in a trial of Ad26.COV2.S vaccine versus placebo. CDR3 nucleotides: TGTGCCAGCAGCTCGGGACAGCTGAATTCACCCCTCCACTTT. This encodes CASSSGQLNSPLHF.